Presented here are 7 T cell receptor beta chains from one specimen sequenced in a study of blood T cell repertoires in COVID-19. Here immunoSEQ multiplex PCR was the method, and the copy in TCRdb shows in-frame clones only, minus some. This table holds about 45,000 clones, around 82% found once. Specimen: peripheral blood. The receptors were gathered from a woman aged 80 or older with acute or convalescent COVID-19.

V and J are TRBV5-5 and TRBJ1-4; D gene unclear. Germline values: CDR1 SGHKS, CDR2 YYEKEE (reference sequence). The CDR3 is 16 residues long. Trimming removed 4 bases at V and 0 bases at J, with 13 bases between. This chain's CDR3 is CASSLLLFATNEKLFF. The CDR3 nucleotides are TGTGCCAGCAGCCTACTACTCTTTGCAACTAATGAAAAACTGTTTTTT.

This clone was counted a few times. The gene calls are TRBV14 and TRBJ1-1; the match to TRBD1 covers 7 bases. V gave up 1 base and J gave up 2 bases; unmatched junction bases: 4. The CDR3 length is 15 residues. Germline CDR1 is SGHDN and CDR2 is FVKESK. CDR3 DNA sequence: TGTGCCAGCAGCCAAGGACAGGGAGTAAACACTGAAGCTTTCTTT. Its translation: CASSQGQGVNTEAFF.

The rearrangement links TRBV7-6 to TRBJ2-1; TRBD2 is a possible D gene (6 bases). The CDR3 covers 15 residues. V was trimmed by 2 bases and J by 7 bases, leaving 15 bases between them. In germline, CDR1 is SGHVS, CDR2 FNYEAQ. CDR3: CASSLQEGSFNEQFF. CDR3 nucleotide sequence: TGTGCCAGCAGCTTACAGGAGGGCTCCTTTAATGAGCAGTTCTTC.

This clone was counted a few times. The chain carries TRBV7-6 and TRBJ1-2, with 8 bases identical to TRBD1. The CDR3 runs 15 residues. Germline V gene lookup returns CDR1 SGHVS and CDR2 FNYEAQ. V was clipped by 5 bases and J by 0 bases; unmatched bases: 5. In DNA, the CDR3 is TGTGCCAGCAGCCCAGGGGGCCGATCTAACTATGGCTACACCTTC. Its protein is CASSPGGRSNYGYTF.

This chain connects TRBV6-5 to TRBJ1-3; tentatively, D is TRBD1 (6 bases). V dropped 6 bases and J dropped 1 base, with 13 bases sitting between them. This CDR3 has 15 amino acids. Germline V gene sequence: CDR1 MNHEY, CDR2 SVGAGI. CDR3 protein: CASRNTGSSGNTIYF. DNA of the CDR3: TGTGCCAGCAGGAATACAGGGTCTTCTGGAAACACCATATATTTT.

The chain is built from TRBV5-4 and TRBJ2-7; 9 nucleotides align to TRBD1. The CDR3 has 14 amino acids. The V gene end was trimmed by 4 bases and the J gene end by 4 bases; junction bases not matched to a gene: 6. The germline gives CDR1 SGHNT, CDR2 YYREEE (reference sequence). The CDR3 here is CASSKDRGKYEQYF. CDR3 nucleotide sequence: TGTGCCAGCAGCAAAGACAGGGGGAAGTACGAGCAGTACTTC.

The chain is built from TRBV6-2 or TRBV6-3 and TRBJ2-5; perhaps TRBD1 as D (6 bases). The CDR3 spans 13 residues. Between the trimmed V and J ends, which lost 5 bases and 5 bases, there was a span of 12 bases. Germline loops: CDR1 MNHEY, CDR2 SVGEGT. For the CDR3, the DNA is TGTGCCAGCAGTGGACAGTGGGGGGAGACCCAGTACTTC. Amino acid sequence: CASSGQWGETQYF.